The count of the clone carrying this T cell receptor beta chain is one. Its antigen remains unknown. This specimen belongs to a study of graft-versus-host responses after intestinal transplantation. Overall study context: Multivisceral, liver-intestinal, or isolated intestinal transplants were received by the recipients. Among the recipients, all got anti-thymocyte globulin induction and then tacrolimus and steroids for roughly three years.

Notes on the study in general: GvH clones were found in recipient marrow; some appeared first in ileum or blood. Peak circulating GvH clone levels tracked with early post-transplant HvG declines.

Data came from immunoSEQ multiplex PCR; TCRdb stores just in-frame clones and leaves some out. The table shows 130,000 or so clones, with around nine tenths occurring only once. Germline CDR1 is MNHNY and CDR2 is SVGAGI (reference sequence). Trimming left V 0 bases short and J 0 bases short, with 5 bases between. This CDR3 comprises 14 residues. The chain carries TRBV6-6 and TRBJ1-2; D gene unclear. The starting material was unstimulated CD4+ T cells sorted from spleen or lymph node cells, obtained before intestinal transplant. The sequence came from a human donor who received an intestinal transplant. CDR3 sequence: CASSYSRPNYGYTF. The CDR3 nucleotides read TGTGCCAGCAGTTACTCCCGTCCTAACTATGGCTACACCTTC.